This entry lists 8 T cell receptor beta chains sequenced from one sample in a study of blood T cell repertoires in COVID-19. TCRdb keeps only in-frame clones here, not all; method: immunoSEQ multiplex PCR. The table records some 39,000 clones, approximately 85% of them present only once. The sequencing sample was made of peripheral blood. These receptors all come from a man between 60 and 75 years old with acute or convalescent COVID-19.

In this sample, this clone turned up a few times. The chain employs TRBV25-1 and TRBJ2-2; 8 nucleotides line up with TRBD1. Looked up from germline, CDR1 is MGHDK and CDR2 is SYGVNS. V lost 1 base to trimming and J lost 3 bases; unmatched junction nucleotides: 4. The CDR3 is 16 residues long. The CDR3: CASSESRQGYTGELFF. The CDR3 nucleotides are TGTGCCAGCAGTGAATCCCGACAGGGGTACACCGGGGAGCTGTTTTTT. The full variable domain, completed using reference TRBV25-1 and TRBJ2-2, is EADIYQTPRYLVIGTGKKITLECSQTMGHDKMYWYQQDPGMELHLIHYSYGVNSTEKGDLSSESTVSRIRTEHFPLTLESARPSHTSQYLCASSESRQGYTGELFFGEGSRLTVL.

The chain carries TRBV5-1 and TRBJ2-3, with D unclear. CDR1 SGHRS and CDR2 YFSETQ come from the germline V gene. V gave up 4 bases and J gave up 2 bases, with 8 bases separating them. There are 13 residues in the CDR3. CDR3 DNA: TGCGCCAGCAGCGAACATCTCACAGATACGCAGTATTTT. Its translation is CASSEHLTDTQYF.

The chain combines TRBV21-1 with TRBJ2-7; the table's D call of TRBD2 was not tested on the DNA. TRBV21-1 constitutes a pseudogene. CDR3 length: 17 amino acids. This chain's CDR3 is CASSNKTPCRSVWEQYF. The CDR3 bases are TGTGCCAGCAGCAACAAAACTCCCTGTAGATCCGTGTGGGAGCAGTACTTC.

The chain couples TRBV7-2 to TRBJ1-1, with D possibly being TRBD1 (5 bases). The CDR3 has 14 residues. CDR1 and CDR2 from the germline V gene are SGHTA and FQGNSA. Deletions cut 5 bases from V and 2 bases from J, with 12 bases between. The CDR3 DNA sequence: TGTGCCAGCAGCCTCGGGGGATTTAACACTGAAGCTTTCTTT. Its protein is CASSLGGFNTEAFF.

The CDR3 loop reads CASSLKGQTNYGYTF. The CDR3 DNA reads TGTGCCAGCAGCTTAAAGGGACAAACTAACTATGGCTACACCTTC. The chain combines TRBV7-8 with TRBJ1-2; D might be TRBD1 (6 bases). This CDR3 contains 15 residues. Trimming removed 2 bases from V and 0 bases from J, with 10 bases in between. The germline V gene encodes CDR1 SGHVS and CDR2 FQNEAQ.

The genes are TRBV7-2 and TRBJ2-3; D is ambiguous. Germline V CDR1 and CDR2: SGHTA, FQGNSA. This CDR3 is 12 amino acids long. V lost 6 bases and J lost 2, with 6 bases in between. CDR3 DNA: TGTGCCAGCAGTTCAAACACAGATACGCAGTATTTT. It specifies CASSSNTDTQYF.

The rearrangement joins TRBV7-9 to TRBJ2-1, with a weak D call TRBD1 (5 bases). Trimming shortened V by 5 bases and J by 6 bases, and 14 bases separated the two germline ends. The CDR3 is 14 amino acids. Germline V gene lookup returns CDR1 SEHNR and CDR2 FQNEAQ (reference sequence). The CDR3 DNA sequence: TGTGCCAGCAGCCCCGGGCCCCAGGGCAATGAGCAGTTCTTC. Translation gives CASSPGPQGNEQFF.

The chain has TRBV4-1 and TRBJ2-3; 10 nucleotides line up with TRBD2. V was pared by 6 bases and J by 0 bases, with 3 bases of the junction left unmatched. The CDR3 is made up of 15 amino acids. Germline V gene data show CDR1 as MGHRA and CDR2 as YSYEKL. CDR3 loop: CASSRTSGSTDTQYF. In nucleotides, the CDR3 is TGCGCCAGCAGTCGGACTAGCGGAAGCACAGATACGCAGTATTTT.